The 32 T cell receptor beta chains listed next were all sequenced from one sample in a study of blood T cell repertoires in COVID-19. Libraries were prepared by immunoSEQ multiplex PCR; TCRdb keeps only in-frame clonotypes and omits some of them. The sample includes roughly 250,000 clones, 65% to 85% of them seen just once. The material sequenced was peripheral blood. Source of these receptors: a person between 65 and 79 years old with COVID-19, enrolled during active disease.

The rearrangement joins TRBV19 to TRBJ2-4; unclear D gene. Germline CDR1 is LNHDA and CDR2 is SQIVND (reference sequence). Trimming shortened V by 7 bases and J by 0 bases, and 7 bases separated the two germline ends. The CDR3 length is 13 residues. The CDR3 region is CASKSLAKNIQYF. The CDR3 nucleotides read TGTGCCAGTAAATCCCTAGCCAAAAACATTCAGTACTTC.

This chain connects TRBV28 to TRBJ2-1; TRBD1 matches at 7 bases. This CDR3 has 16 amino acids. With 3 bases clipped from V and 5 bases from J, the junction kept 10 bases outside the gene matches. Germline V lookup: CDR1 MDHEN, CDR2 SYDVKM. CDR3 region: CASSFEGQIVDNEQFF. CDR3 coding DNA: TGTGCCAGCAGTTTTGAGGGACAGATAGTAGACAATGAGCAGTTCTTC.

The rearrangement uses TRBV28 and TRBJ1-2; a possible D gene is TRBD1 (6 bases). The germline V and J ends were trimmed by 4 bases and 8 bases, with 11 bases remaining between them. This CDR3 is built from 12 residues. The germline V gene has CDR1 MDHEN and CDR2 SYDVKM. The CDR3 nucleotides read TGTGCCAGCAGTTCAGACAGGTGGGGCTACACCTTC. Encoded protein: CASSSDRWGYTF.

The chain links TRBV19 to TRBJ1-5, with D tentatively TRBD1 (6 bases). CDR3 size: 15 residues. The V end lost 1 base, the J end lost 2 bases, and 9 bases lay between the germline ends. Germline V gene lookup returns CDR1 LNHDA and CDR2 SQIVND (reference sequence). The CDR3 protein is CASSIARGGNQPQHF. In DNA form, the CDR3 reads TGTGCCAGTAGTATAGCCAGGGGAGGCAATCAGCCCCAGCATTTT. The full variable domain, its missing parts supplied by reference TRBV19 and TRBJ1-5, is DGGITQSPKYLFRKEGQNVTLSCEQNLNHDAMYWYRQDPGQGLRLIYYSQIVNDFQKGDIAEGYSVSREKKESFPLTVTSAQKNPTAFYLCASSIARGGNQPQHFGDGTRLSIL.

This clone has just a few counts. The rearrangement links TRBV5-4 to TRBJ2-3; TRBD1 agrees at 9 bases. The CDR3 consists of 15 residues. Looked up from germline, CDR1 is SGHNT and CDR2 is YYREEE (reference sequence). After removal of 4 bases from V and 7 bases from J, the junction contained 10 bases not matched to a gene. The CDR3 is CASSNRDRVVNTQYF. CDR3 DNA sequence: TGTGCCAGCAGCAACCGGGACAGGGTCGTAAATACGCAGTATTTT.

Of note for this clone: Germline and junction disagree at one end, which may indicate a read error. The chain links TRBV4-3 to TRBJ1-6; D remains ambiguous. Germline V lookup: CDR1 LGHNA, CDR2 YSLEER. CDR3 size: 14 residues. CDR3 nucleotides: TGCGCCAGCAGTCAAGCCCGCTATAATTCACCCCTCCACTTT. Residues: CASSQARYNSPLHF.

The chain recombines TRBV30 with TRBJ1-6; D is possibly TRBD1 (5 bases). The CDR3 consists of 14 residues. CDR1 is GTSNPN and CDR2 is SVGIG in the germline V gene (reference sequence). The V gene lost 2 bases and the J gene lost 7 bases, with 12 bases spanning the gap. For the CDR3, the DNA is TGTGCCTGGAGTACCGGGGGTCGGAATTCACCCCTCCACTTT. It encodes CAWSTGGRNSPLHF.

The chain employs TRBV6-5 and TRBJ2-1; tentatively, D is TRBD2 (5 bases). CDR1 is MNHEY, CDR2 SVGAGI, per germline. V was cut by 2 bases and J by 7 bases, with 15 bases left in between. The CDR3 loop spans 15 amino acids. The CDR3 region is CASSYTTSRENEQFF. The CDR3 region has the DNA TGTGCCAGCAGTTACACCACATCGAGGGAGAATGAGCAGTTCTTC.

CDR3 sequence: CASSSLAAGNQETQYF. The CDR3, as DNA: TGTGCCAGCAGTTCGCTCGCCGCAGGGAACCAAGAGACCCAGTACTTC. This chain uses TRBV6-6 with TRBJ2-5; weak D call: TRBD1 (5 bases). This CDR3 has 16 amino acids. Germline CDR1 is MNHNY and CDR2 is SVGAGI (reference sequence). Trimming took off 4 bases at V and 0 bases at J, with 15 bases between the two ends.

This chain connects TRBV15 to TRBJ1-2, with TRBD1 matching 8 bases. Germline V lookup: CDR1 LNHNV, CDR2 YYDKDF (reference sequence). V was clipped by 0 bases and J by 6 bases; unmatched bases: 3. The CDR3 length is 14 residues. This chain's CDR3 is CATSRDTGGDGYTF. In nucleotides, the CDR3 is TGTGCCACCAGCAGAGACACAGGGGGGGATGGCTACACCTTC. The full variable domain, rest sourced from reference TRBV15 and TRBJ1-2, is DAMVIQNPRYQVTQFGKPVTLSCSQTLNHNVMYWYQQKSSQAPKLLFHYYDKDFNNEADTPDNFQSRRPNTSFCFLDIRSPGLGDTAMYLCATSRDTGGDGYTFGSGTRLTVV.

Points on this clone: Other nucleotide sequences from this sample produce the same CDR3. The chain uses TRBV7-8 and TRBJ1-3, with 11 bases that match TRBD1. CDR1 and CDR2 from the germline V gene are SGHVS and FQNEAQ. V lost 5 bases and J lost 1; bases outside the gene matches: 7. The CDR3 spans 17 residues. CDR3 bases: TGTGCCAGCAGCCTACTGGGACAGGGGGTATCTGGAAACACCATATATTTT. It specifies CASSLLGQGVSGNTIYF.

Regarding this clone: Additional DNA sequences in this sample encode the identical CDR3. The chain couples TRBV19 to TRBJ1-2; TRBD1 aligns across 9 bases. CDR1 and CDR2 (germline): LNHDA, SQIVND (reference sequence). The CDR3 runs to 13 residues. Trimming at V came to 6 bases and at J to 5 bases, leaving 4 bases not matched to a gene. The CDR3 spells CASSGGQGYGYTF. The DNA of the CDR3 is TGTGCCAGTAGCGGGGGACAGGGATATGGCTACACCTTC. The full variable domain, with the rest looked up from reference TRBV19 and TRBJ1-2, is DGGITQSPKYLFRKEGQNVTLSCEQNLNHDAMYWYRQDPGQGLRLIYYSQIVNDFQKGDIAEGYSVSREKKESFPLTVTSAQKNPTAFYLCASSGGQGYGYTFGSGTRLTVV.

The table lists this clone with a few counts. CDR3 loop: CASKTGVGYF. CDR3 coding DNA: TGTGCCAGTAAAACAGGGGTGGGGTACTTC. This chain connects TRBV19 to TRBJ2-5; 7 nucleotides agree with TRBD1. Germline V gives CDR1 LNHDA, CDR2 SQIVND (reference sequence). J gave up 13 bases and V 7 bases, and 6 bases lay outside the gene matches. The CDR3 loop spans 10 amino acids.

The chain carries TRBV6-5 and TRBJ2-7, with D maybe TRBD1 (5 bases). Germline V gene data show CDR1 as MNHEY and CDR2 as SVGAGI. V was pared by 9 bases and J by 3 bases, with 15 bases between. This CDR3 spans 13 amino acids. CDR3 sequence (DNA): TGTGCCAGTGACAGAGCTCCTCTCTACGAGCAGTACTTC. Its translation: CASDRAPLYEQYF.

V usage is TRBV10-3 and J usage is TRBJ2-7; D is unresolved. Germline V gene lookup returns CDR1 ENHRY and CDR2 SYGVKD. Trimming stripped 0 bases from V and 5 bases from J, with 11 bases between. This CDR3 is built from 14 residues. The chain's CDR3 is CAISESTEFDEQYF. DNA for the CDR3: TGTGCCATCAGTGAGTCGACTGAGTTCGACGAGCAGTACTTC.

The rearrangement joins TRBV19 to TRBJ1-2; D is perhaps TRBD1 (6 bases). The CDR3 has 13 amino acids. V dropped 8 bases and J dropped 4 bases, with 14 bases sitting between them. In germline, CDR1 is LNHDA, CDR2 SQIVND (reference sequence). The CDR3 loop reads CASFQDRTYGYTF. For the CDR3, the DNA is TGTGCCAGTTTTCAGGACAGAACCTATGGCTACACCTTC.

This sequence joins TRBV5-4 and TRBJ2-5, with D possibly TRBD2 on 7 matching bases. This CDR3 region has 17 residues. V lost 4 bases to trimming and J lost 5 bases, with 24 bases between them. Looked up from germline, CDR1 is SGHNT and CDR2 is YYREEE (reference sequence). CDR3: CASSPARRGGLGETQYF. CDR3 DNA sequence: TGTGCCAGCAGCCCCGCTCGTCGCGGGGGCCTAGGGGAGACCCAGTACTTC.

V usage is TRBV6-5 and J usage is TRBJ1-2, with 7 bases lining up with TRBD1. The CDR3 consists of 13 residues. Germline V lookup: CDR1 MNHEY, CDR2 SVGAGI. V lost 6 bases to trimming and J lost 9 bases; unmatched junction nucleotides: 10. The CDR3 sequence is CASRTGTVASYTF. Here the CDR3 DNA reads TGTGCCAGCAGAACCGGGACAGTCGCTAGCTACACCTTC.

The chain carries TRBV6-2 or TRBV6-3 and TRBJ2-3, with 8 bases matching TRBD1. From germline, CDR1 is MNHEY and CDR2 SVGEGT. The CDR3 is 15 amino acids. V dropped 2 bases and J dropped 4; count of bases not matched to a gene: 5. CDR3 nucleotide sequence: TGTGCCAGCAGTTACCAGGGGGCGCGGGCAGATACGCAGTATTTT. Encoded protein: CASSYQGARADTQYF.

This chain uses TRBV28 with TRBJ2-7; 12 bases align to TRBD2. Looked up from germline, CDR1 is MDHEN and CDR2 is SYDVKM. This CDR3 has 13 amino acids. The V gene end was trimmed by 4 bases and the J gene end by 6 bases; junction bases not matched to a gene: 1. Here the CDR3 reads CASSSGLAGEQYF. The CDR3 DNA is TGTGCCAGCAGTTCGGGACTAGCGGGCGAGCAGTACTTC.

The V gene is TRBV30, the J gene TRBJ2-4; D is perhaps TRBD2 (6 bases). Trimming left V 2 bases short and J 1 base short, with 15 bases between. The CDR3 length is 16 residues. Germline V gene data show CDR1 as GTSNPN and CDR2 as SVGIG (reference sequence). The CDR3 sequence: CAWSPMDRGAKNIQYF. CDR3 DNA sequence: TGTGCCTGGAGTCCCATGGACCGGGGGGCCAAAAACATTCAGTACTTC.

The chain recombines TRBV11-2 with TRBJ2-7; 8 positions agree with TRBD2. Germline V gene lookup returns CDR1 SGHAT and CDR2 FQNNGV. Germline trimming cut 5 bases from V and 4 bases from J; bases unmatched to any gene: 10. This CDR3 is 15 amino acids long. The DNA of the CDR3 is TGTGCCAGCAGCCGTCAGGGACTAGTCTCTTACGAGCAGTACTTC. The encoded protein is CASSRQGLVSYEQYF.

The genes are TRBV28 and TRBJ2-7; the match to TRBD1 covers 7 bases. Trimming removed 5 bases from V and 3 bases from J; junction bases left unmatched: 7. The CDR3 spans 14 residues. Per the germline V gene, CDR1 is MDHEN and CDR2 is SYDVKM. CDR3 amino acids: CASSRRQGIYEQYF. The CDR3 DNA reads TGTGCCAGCAGTCGCCGACAGGGCATCTACGAGCAGTACTTC. The variable domain in full, completed from reference TRBV28 and TRBJ2-7, reads DVKVTQSSRYLVKRTGEKVFLECVQDMDHENMFWYRQDPGLGLRLIYFSYDVKMKEKGDIPEGYSVSREKKERFSLILESASTNQTSMYLCASSRRQGIYEQYFGPGTRLTVT.

The rearrangement uses TRBV29-1 and TRBJ2-1; a weak D match, TRBD2 (6 bases). Trimming stripped 5 bases from V and 8 bases from J, with 19 bases between. In germline, CDR1 is SQVTM, CDR2 ANQGSEA. The CDR3 runs 14 residues. The chain's CDR3 is CSVRFQYWRDEQFF. The CDR3 DNA is TGCAGCGTTCGTTTCCAGTATTGGAGGGATGAGCAGTTCTTC.

This clone has only a few counts. V usage is TRBV28 and J usage is TRBJ2-7; D possibly corresponds to TRBD2 (5 bases). The CDR3 is made up of 17 amino acids. The germline CDR1 and CDR2 sequences are MDHEN and SYDVKM. With 6 bases removed from V and 0 bases from J, the gap between germline ends came to 21 bases. In DNA, the CDR3 is TGTGCCAGCAGCTATACGATAGCGATGGGGAACTCCTACGAGCAGTACTTC. It yields the protein CASSYTIAMGNSYEQYF.

The rearrangement joins TRBV6-2 or TRBV6-3 to TRBJ1-2; D remains ambiguous. This CDR3 comprises 14 residues. Trimming left V 2 bases short and J 2 bases short, with 9 bases between. Per germline, CDR1 MNHEY and CDR2 SVGEGT. In nucleotides, the CDR3 is TGTGCCAGCAGTTACAGTACGGGGAACTATGGCTACACCTTC. Its protein product is CASSYSTGNYGYTF.

The chain recombines TRBV28 with TRBJ1-2, with 11 bases fitting TRBD1. This CDR3 has 13 amino acids. V lost 6 bases to trimming and J lost 7 bases; unmatched junction nucleotides: 4. Looked up from germline, CDR1 is MDHEN and CDR2 is SYDVKM. The CDR3 is CASSRTGGSGYTF. The CDR3 DNA reads as TGTGCCAGCAGCAGGACAGGGGGCTCTGGCTACACCTTC.

The chain links TRBV7-2 to TRBJ1-5; no reliable D call. CDR1 SGHTA and CDR2 FQGNSA come from the germline V gene. Trimming cost V 3 bases and J 7 bases, with 7 bases left between them. The CDR3 is 12 amino acids. The DNA for the CDR3 is TGTGCCAGCAGCTTTGACAACCAGCCCCAGCATTTT. Protein: CASSFDNQPQHF.

This clone was observed a single time. The V gene is TRBV7-2, the J gene TRBJ2-7; 11 nucleotides agree with TRBD1. The CDR3 consists of 15 residues. Germline CDR1 reads SGHTA; CDR2 reads FQGNSA. The junction had 5 bases not matched to a gene; V was cut back by 1 base and J by 6 bases. The CDR3 DNA reads as TGTGCCAGCAGCTTAGTCGGACAGGGGGCACTCGAGCAGTACTTC. This codes for CASSLVGQGALEQYF.

The chain couples TRBV19 to TRBJ1-6, with TRBD1 matching 7 bases. V shed 6 bases, J shed 8 bases, and the junction held 4 bases outside the gene matches. Germline V lookup: CDR1 LNHDA, CDR2 SQIVND (reference sequence). CDR3 length: 13 residues. CDR3 residues: CASSRDRDSPLHF. CDR3 coding DNA: TGTGCCAGTAGCCGGGACAGAGATTCACCCCTCCACTTT.

The chain links TRBV11-2 to TRBJ2-1; tentatively, D is TRBD2 (6 bases). Germline CDR1 and CDR2: SGHAT and FQNNGV. V was shortened by 5 bases and J by 3 bases, with 11 bases between the two germline ends. The CDR3 spans 14 residues. The CDR3 sequence is CASSPGGLYNEQFF. Here the CDR3 DNA reads TGTGCCAGCAGCCCCGGGGGTCTCTACAATGAGCAGTTCTTC.

The chain couples TRBV2 to TRBJ1-2; 8 nucleotides line up with TRBD1. CDR1 SNHLY and CDR2 FYNNEI come from the germline V gene. J lost 1 base, V lost 4 bases, and 2 bases had no gene match. This CDR3 has 14 amino acids. This chain's CDR3 is CASSARGLNYGYTF. CDR3 in DNA: TGTGCCAGCAGTGCCAGGGGGCTTAACTATGGCTACACCTTC.